This passage covers 21 T cell receptor beta chains from one sample sequenced in a study of CDR3 diversity in severe acne. Each CDR3 protein gets one entry after TCRdb re-called the PCR reads with MiXCR. Among roughly 79,000 distinct CDR3 sequences listed, around 47% were seen once. Sequenced: blood. These receptors came from a male donor with severe acne vulgaris.

This clonotype was detected many times. This chain connects TRBV7-2 to TRBJ1-1; maybe TRBD1 (5 bases). This CDR3 is 15 amino acids long. Trimming removed 0 bases at V and 6 bases at J, with 14 bases between. Germline values: CDR1 SGHTA, CDR2 FQGNSA. The CDR3 nucleotides are TGTGCCAGCAGCTTAGCCTTTGAGGGGTCGCCTGAAGCTTTCTTT. Translation: CASSLAFEGSPEAFF.

Remarks on this clonotype: A read error may be the cause here, since a much bigger clone is one base away. The chain is built from TRBV20-1 and TRBJ1-6; TRBD1 might be the D (5 bases). The CDR3 covers 17 residues. Germline V lookup: CDR1 DFQATT, CDR2 SNEGSKA (reference sequence). CDR3 sequence: CSAREVQGTYNNPPLHF. Written as DNA, the CDR3 is TGCAGTGCTAGAGAGGTCCAGGGCACTTACAATAATCCACCCCTCCACTTT.

This clonotype was seen only a few times. This sequence joins TRBV20-1 and TRBJ2-5; no reliable D call. This CDR3 spans 15 amino acids. Trimming stripped 1 base from V and 4 bases from J, with 16 bases between. From germline, CDR1 is DFQATT and CDR2 SNEGSKA (reference sequence). Written as DNA, the CDR3 is TGCAGTGCTAGAGCCCCCCGGGCCCTGGGAGAGACCCAGTACTTC. This codes for CSARAPRALGETQYF.

This clonotype has only one observation. This chain joins TRBV25-1 and TRBJ2-1; 8 nucleotides line up with TRBD1. V trimming: 5 bases; J trimming: 9 bases; junction bases outside the gene matches: 15. Germline assignment: CDR1 MGHDK and CDR2 SYGVNS. The CDR3 extends over 16 amino acids. The CDR3 bases are TGTGCCAGCAGTTTGCTTTGGGGACAGGCGAGGGTTGAGCAGTTCTTC. Its translation is CASSLLWGQARVEQFF.

The chain has TRBV7-2 and TRBJ2-5, with no clear D. Germline loops: CDR1 SGHTA, CDR2 FQGNSA. The CDR3 runs to 13 residues. V lost 5 bases and J lost 4, with 11 bases in between. The CDR3 bases are TGTGCCAGCAGCCCCGGGCGGTCAGAGACCCAGTACTTC. Protein product: CASSPGRSETQYF.

The J gene is TRBJ2-7, the V gene TRBV7-9; TRBD1 might be the D (6 bases). The ends were cut back, 4 bases at V and 4 bases at J, with 14 bases in the middle. This CDR3 comprises 14 residues. The germline V gene encodes CDR1 SEHNR and CDR2 FQNEAQ (reference sequence). The chain's CDR3 is CASSSTGLRYEQYF. DNA for the CDR3: TGTGCCAGCAGCTCGACAGGCCTCCGTTACGAGCAGTACTTC.

The V call is TRBV7-9, the J call TRBJ1-4, with D maybe TRBD1 (6 bases). CDR3 length: 15 residues. CDR1 is SEHNR and CDR2 is FQNEAQ in the germline V gene (reference sequence). The V gene lost 9 bases and the J gene lost 5 bases, with 19 bases spanning the gap. The CDR3 DNA follows: TGTGCCAGTAGTAAGGGGGTGGCTCTAAATGAAAAACTGTTTTTT. This codes for CASSKGVALNEKLFF.

This clonotype was picked up many times. The CDR3 DNA reads TGTGCCATCAGTGATCGTAAGGCCAGGGTCCTGAGCTCCTACAATGAGCAGTTCTTC. Translation: CAISDRKARVLSSYNEQFF. This rearrangement joins TRBV10-3 to TRBJ2-1; D is possibly TRBD1 (5 bases). Germline assignment: CDR1 ENHRY and CDR2 SYGVKD. Trimming stripped 3 bases from V and 0 bases from J, with 21 bases between. The length of the CDR3 is 19 residues.

V and J are TRBV15 and TRBJ2-7; weak D call: TRBD1 (5 bases). Germline V CDR1 and CDR2: LNHNV, YYDKDF (reference sequence). Trimming left V 8 bases short and J 3 bases short, with 20 bases between. The CDR3 length is 15 residues. The CDR3 loop is CATGPGLVPVYEQYF. CDR3 coding DNA: TGTGCCACCGGCCCAGGGTTGGTCCCAGTCTACGAGCAGTACTTC. Looking up the rest from reference TRBV15 and TRBJ2-7 gives the full variable domain: DAMVIQNPRYQVTQFGKPVTLSCSQTLNHNVMYWYQQKSSQAPKLLFHYYDKDFNNEADTPDNFQSRRPNTSFCFLDIRSPGLGDTAMYLCATGPGLVPVYEQYFGPGTRLTVT.

This clonotype was picked up a small number of times. A read error may produce the germline difference seen at one junction end. The rearrangement links TRBV10-2 to TRBJ2-7; 10 bases map to TRBD2. CDR1 and CDR2 from the germline V gene are WSHSY and SAAADI. The CDR3 extends over 13 amino acids. CDR3 nucleotides: TGCGCCACCCAGCGGGAGGGCATCCACGAGCAGTATTTC. Protein sequence: CATQREGIHEQYF.

The chain employs TRBV25-1 and TRBJ1-5; D ambiguous. Trimming pared 8 bases from V and 0 bases from J, leaving 17 bases between. Germline CDR1 reads MGHDK; CDR2 reads SYGVNS. This CDR3 contains 16 residues. The CDR3 protein is CASGQGRAVSNQPQHF. CDR3 sequence (DNA): TGTGCCAGCGGCCAAGGGCGGGCAGTTAGCAATCAGCCCCAGCATTTT.

The chain couples TRBV7-3 to TRBJ2-5; tentative D call: TRBD2 (5 bases). Between the trimmed V and J ends, which lost 5 bases and 2 bases, there was a span of 6 bases. The germline V gene encodes CDR1 SGHTA and CDR2 FQGTGA. This CDR3 comprises 12 residues. The CDR3 reads CASSPGQETQYF. Here the CDR3 DNA reads TGTGCCAGCAGCCCGGGGCAAGAGACCCAGTACTTC.

The chain carries TRBV24-1 and TRBJ2-1, with 11 nucleotides matching TRBD2. From germline, CDR1 is KGHDR and CDR2 SFDVKD. The V and J ends lost 1 base and 2 bases, in that order; junction bases with no gene match: 3. This CDR3 is built from 17 residues. The chain's CDR3 is CATSDLETSGTYNEQFF. Written as DNA, the CDR3 is TGTGCCACCAGTGATTTAGAGACTAGCGGGACCTACAATGAGCAGTTCTTC.

This clonotype has a single count. This chain uses TRBV20-1 with TRBJ2-1, with 10 bases matching TRBD2. V shed 6 bases, J shed 7 bases, and the junction held 9 bases outside the gene matches. Per germline, CDR1 DFQATT and CDR2 SNEGSKA (reference sequence). The CDR3 runs to 14 residues. The CDR3 reads CSASSLAGGNEQFF. CDR3 nucleotides: TGCAGTGCCAGCAGCTTAGCGGGAGGTAATGAGCAGTTCTTC.

The rearrangement uses TRBV7-3 and TRBJ2-6, with 10 bases that match TRBD1. The CDR3 consists of 18 residues. The germline gives CDR1 SGHTA, CDR2 FQGTGA. Germline trimming cut 5 bases from V and 2 bases from J; bases unmatched to any gene: 9. The CDR3 DNA reads TGTGCCAGCAGCGGGGGGACAGGGGAGATCGCTGGGGCCAACGTCCTGACTTTC. Its translation is CASSGGTGEIAGANVLTF.

The chain joins TRBV25-1 to TRBJ1-4; TRBD1 is a possible D gene (6 bases). With 1 base removed from V and 0 bases from J, the gap between germline ends came to 15 bases. This CDR3 spans 18 amino acids. The germline CDR1 and CDR2 sequences are MGHDK and SYGVNS. In nucleotides, the CDR3 is TGTGCCAGCAGTGAATCCGGGGGGCTAAGGGCAACTAATGAAAAACTGTTTTTT. Amino acids: CASSESGGLRATNEKLFF.

This clonotype was detected many times. The chain links TRBV6-2 or TRBV6-3 to TRBJ2-3; TRBD2 agrees at 12 bases. The CDR3 covers 16 residues. V lost 4 bases, J lost 5 bases, and 7 bases stayed unmatched. CDR1 and CDR2 from the germline V gene are MNHEY and SVGEGT. Here the CDR3 reads CASSSRTSGTQDTQYF. The CDR3 coding sequence is TGTGCCAGCAGTTCCCGGACTAGCGGGACACAAGATACGCAGTATTTT.

The rearrangement uses TRBV6-5 and TRBJ1-1; 7 bases map to TRBD1. This CDR3 comprises 15 residues. V lost 6 bases, J lost 0 bases, and 7 bases stayed unmatched. The germline V gene has CDR1 MNHEY and CDR2 SVGAGI. CDR3 residues: CASRDRDSMNTEAFF. The CDR3 DNA follows: TGTGCCAGCAGGGACCGGGACAGCATGAACACTGAAGCTTTCTTT.

The chain has TRBV5-4 and TRBJ1-5; D unclear. V was cut by 4 bases and J by 3 bases, with 11 bases left in between. Per the germline V gene, CDR1 is SGHNT and CDR2 is YYREEE (reference sequence). The CDR3 totals 14 residues. The DNA of the CDR3 is TGTGCCAGCAGCCAAGGATACACCAATCAGCCCCAGCATTTT. Its protein is CASSQGYTNQPQHF.

This clonotype has at least ten counts. The chain employs TRBV20-1 and TRBJ1-1; D is perhaps TRBD1 (6 bases). This CDR3 comprises 15 residues. Trimming shortened V by 0 bases and J by 6 bases, and 17 bases separated the two germline ends. Germline CDR1 reads DFQATT; CDR2 reads SNEGSKA (reference sequence). The CDR3 protein is CSARDNWDIHSEAFF. CDR3 nucleotides: TGCAGTGCTAGAGATAACTGGGACATCCATTCTGAAGCTTTCTTT.

The CDR3 DNA sequence: TGCGCCAGCAGCCAAGTACGGCGGAGCCTCGGGACTAATGAAAAACTGTTTTTT. Translated, it gives CASSQVRRSLGTNEKLFF. V and J are TRBV4-1 and TRBJ1-4; D not certain. Between the trimmed V and J ends, which lost 1 base and 2 bases, there was a span of 17 bases. The CDR3 covers 18 residues. Germline-derived CDR1 and CDR2 are MGHRA and YSYEKL.